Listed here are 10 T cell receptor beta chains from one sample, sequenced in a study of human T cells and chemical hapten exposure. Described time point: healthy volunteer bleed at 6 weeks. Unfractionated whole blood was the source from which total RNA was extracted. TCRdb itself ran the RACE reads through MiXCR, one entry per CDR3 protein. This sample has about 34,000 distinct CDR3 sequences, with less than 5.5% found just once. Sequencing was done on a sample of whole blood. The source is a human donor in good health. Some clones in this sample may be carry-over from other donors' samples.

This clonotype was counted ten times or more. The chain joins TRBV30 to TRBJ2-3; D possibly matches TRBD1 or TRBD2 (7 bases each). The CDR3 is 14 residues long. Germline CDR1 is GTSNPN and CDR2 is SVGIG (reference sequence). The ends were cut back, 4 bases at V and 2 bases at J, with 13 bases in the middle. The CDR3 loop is CAWTAGQSTDTQYF. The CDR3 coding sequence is TGTGCCTGGACAGCGGGACAGTCCACAGATACGCAGTATTTT.

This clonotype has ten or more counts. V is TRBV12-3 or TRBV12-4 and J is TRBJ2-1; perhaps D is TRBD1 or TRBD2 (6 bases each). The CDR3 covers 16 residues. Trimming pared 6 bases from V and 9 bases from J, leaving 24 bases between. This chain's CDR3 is CASSPRGSSGAIEQFF. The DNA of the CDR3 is TGTGCCAGCAGCCCGCGGGGCTCGTCGGGGGCTATTGAGCAGTTCTTC.

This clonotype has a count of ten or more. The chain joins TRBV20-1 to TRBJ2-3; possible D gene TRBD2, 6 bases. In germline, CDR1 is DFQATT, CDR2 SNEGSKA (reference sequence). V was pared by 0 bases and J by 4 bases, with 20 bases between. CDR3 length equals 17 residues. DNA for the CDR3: TGCAGTGCTAGAGACCGTAGACTAGTTCAATCTGCAGATACGCAGTATTTT. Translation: CSARDRRLVQSADTQYF.

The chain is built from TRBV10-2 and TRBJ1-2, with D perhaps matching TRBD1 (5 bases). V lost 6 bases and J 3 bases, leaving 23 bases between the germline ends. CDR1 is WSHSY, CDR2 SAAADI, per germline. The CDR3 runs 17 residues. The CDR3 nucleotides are TGCGCCAGCAGCCAATTATTTCAGGGAAGGGGCTACTATGGCTACACCTTC. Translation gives CASSQLFQGRGYYGYTF.

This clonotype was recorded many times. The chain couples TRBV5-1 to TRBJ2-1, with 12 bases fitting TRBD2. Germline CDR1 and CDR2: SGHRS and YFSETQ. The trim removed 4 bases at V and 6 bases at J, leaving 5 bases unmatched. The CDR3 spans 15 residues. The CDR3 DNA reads TGCGCCAGCAGCCCGACTAGCGGGAGATTCAATGAGCAGTTCTTC. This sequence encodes CASSPTSGRFNEQFF.

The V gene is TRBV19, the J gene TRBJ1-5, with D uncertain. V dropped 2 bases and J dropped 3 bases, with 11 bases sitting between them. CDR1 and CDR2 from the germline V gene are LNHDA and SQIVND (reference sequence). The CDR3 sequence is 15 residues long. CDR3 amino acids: CASSIIGSNNQPQHF. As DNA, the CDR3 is TGTGCCAGTAGTATAATTGGGAGTAACAATCAGCCCCAGCATTTT.

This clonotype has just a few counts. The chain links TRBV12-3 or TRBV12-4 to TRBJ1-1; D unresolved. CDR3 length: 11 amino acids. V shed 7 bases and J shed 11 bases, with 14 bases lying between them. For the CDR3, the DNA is TGTGCCAGCATTACCGGGTCCGAGGCTTTCTTT. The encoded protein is CASITGSEAFF.

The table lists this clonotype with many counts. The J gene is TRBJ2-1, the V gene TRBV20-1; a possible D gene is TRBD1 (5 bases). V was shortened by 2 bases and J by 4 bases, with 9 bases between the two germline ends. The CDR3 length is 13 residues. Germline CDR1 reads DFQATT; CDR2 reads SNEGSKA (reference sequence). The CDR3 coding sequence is TGCAGTGCTAGATCCAGGGCGTACAATGAGCAGTTCTTC. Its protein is CSARSRAYNEQFF.

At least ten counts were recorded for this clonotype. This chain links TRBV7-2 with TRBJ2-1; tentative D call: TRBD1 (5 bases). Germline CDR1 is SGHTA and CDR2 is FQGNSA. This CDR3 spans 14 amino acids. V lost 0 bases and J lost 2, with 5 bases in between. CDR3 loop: CASSLAGPYNEQFF. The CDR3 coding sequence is TGTGCCAGCAGCTTAGCGGGGCCCTACAATGAGCAGTTCTTC.

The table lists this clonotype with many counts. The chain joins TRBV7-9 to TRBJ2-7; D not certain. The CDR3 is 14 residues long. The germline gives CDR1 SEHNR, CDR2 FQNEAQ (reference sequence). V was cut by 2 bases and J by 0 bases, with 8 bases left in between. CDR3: CASSLPAFSYEQYF. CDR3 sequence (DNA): TGTGCCAGCAGCTTACCCGCCTTCTCCTACGAGCAGTACTTC.